This T cell receptor beta chain is drawn from a study of T cell repertoires in cytomegalovirus infection (dated by TCRdb to the late 2010s). Looking at the study overall: The HLA type of each donor mattered for the analysis, because public TCR beta signatures pointed to carriage of CMV infection along with the matching HLA type. Broader findings and caveats from the paper: The ex vivo response was dominated by HLA-C-restricted CMV-specific TCR beta clonotypes, which also provided the single most frequent clonotype in two of eight donors. In both this cohort and an independent cohort of 300 to 450 donors, the cumulative frequency of public TCR beta family members distinguished carriers of CMV infection plus the relevant HLA type.

Notes on this clonotype: The antigen it binds to is not known. Per-nucleotide qualities are absent, and no much larger clonotype sits a single base away.

The CDR1 and CDR2 encoded by the germline V gene are MDHEN and SYDVKM. Compared with germline, V lacks 6 bases and J lacks 1 base; bases without a gene match: 9. CDR3 length: 16 amino acids, cysteine to phenylalanine. The DNA shown is the 48-base CDR3, in frame from base 1. The reads were generated on an Illumina HiSeq 1500. TCRdb's own reprocessing of the public reads used fastp at Q25 and MiXCR and kept productive beta chains. Identical CDR3 proteins give one entry, which carries the most common genes and DNA. The sample records approximately 290,000 distinct CDR3 sequences, 20% to 30% of which are singletons. Approximately 15% of the sample is held by the ten biggest clonotypes.

This sequence originates from a human donor in good health (CMV status not recorded). Some clones in this sample may be carry-over from other donors' samples. The sequenced sample consisted of PBMCs. Recombination linked TRBV28 to TRBJ2-3; 8 bases in the middle match TRBD1. CDR3 loop: CASREAGTGRTDTQYF. The base sequence is TGTGCCAGCAGGGAGGCCGGGACAGGTCGCACAGATACGCAGTATTTT.